This TCR beta chain was identified during a study of T cells after yellow fever vaccination. In the study overall: Libraries from low-cell-number fractions were prepared with the SMART-Seq v4 Ultra Low Input RNA kit.

This clonotype occurred a few times. Its target is unknown. General observations from the study: The appearance of a small share of clonotypes in both CD4 and CD8 compartments was observed. Weaker, the secondary response peaked sooner, at day 5 versus 15. Abundant clonotypes from the bulk population could contaminate FACS-sorted repertoires.

V lost 2 bases to trimming and J lost 7 bases, with 12 bases between them. The germline gives CDR1 MNHEY, CDR2 SMNVEV (reference sequence). The CDR3 consists of 14 residues. TCRdb re-called the 5' RACE reads through MiXCR, storing one row per CDR3 protein. The data contain about 430,000 distinct CDR3 sequences, around 19% of them singletons. The rearrangement joins TRBV27 to TRBJ2-1; D perhaps matches TRBD2 (5 bases). This sample comprised PBMCs, obtained before the yellow fever booster vaccination. This sequence was found in a man between 18 and 29 years old who received the YFV17D yellow fever vaccine. CDR3 protein: CASSLVLTGNEQFF. CDR3 coding DNA: TGTGCCAGCAGTTTAGTTCTGACGGGAAATGAGCAGTTCTTC.